This T cell receptor beta chain derives from a study of shared clonotypes between healthy human individuals. Findings and caveats of the study: Clonotype sharing among donors was thought likely to change with sequencing depth. Relative to their counterparts shared across all four donors, non-shared clonotypes exhibited diminished generation probabilities.

V lost 8 bases and J lost 2; bases outside the gene matches: 3. CDR3 length equals 13 residues. The germline CDR1 and CDR2 sequences are LGHNA and YNFKEQ. Worth noting for this clone: Antigen unknown.

Each subset's genomic DNA was shared equally among a number of immunoSEQ plates. The assay was immunoSEQ multiplex PCR, and TCRdb's table has in-frame clones only and misses some. The sample has roughly 100,000 clones; about 72% are singletons. All donors were healthy HIV-negative adults lacking recent acute infections or vaccinations. The chain couples TRBV4-2 to TRBJ2-7, with 10 nucleotides matching TRBD2. The receptor's source is a woman aged 25 to 39 in good health. The sample was memory CD8+ T cells sorted from blood. Subset given: CD45RO+ cells pooled with CCR7-negative TemRA cells. The CDR3: CASGAGGPYEQYF. The CDR3 DNA reads TGTGCCAGCGGAGCGGGAGGGCCCTACGAGCAGTACTTC.